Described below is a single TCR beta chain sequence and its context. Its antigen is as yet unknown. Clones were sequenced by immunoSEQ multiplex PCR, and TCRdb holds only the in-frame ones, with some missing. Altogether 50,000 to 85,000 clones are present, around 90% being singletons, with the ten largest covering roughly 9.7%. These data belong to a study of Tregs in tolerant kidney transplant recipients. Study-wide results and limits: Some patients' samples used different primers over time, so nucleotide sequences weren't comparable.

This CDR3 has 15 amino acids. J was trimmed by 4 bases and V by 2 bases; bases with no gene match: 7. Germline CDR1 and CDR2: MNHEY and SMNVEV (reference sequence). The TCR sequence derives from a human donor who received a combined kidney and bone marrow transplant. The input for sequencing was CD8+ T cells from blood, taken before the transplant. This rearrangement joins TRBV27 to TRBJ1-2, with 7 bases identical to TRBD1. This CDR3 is CASSLQETGIYGYTF. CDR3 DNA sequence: TGTGCCAGCAGTTTACAAGAGACAGGGATCTATGGCTACACCTTC.